These 28 T cell receptor beta chains were all obtained from the same sample, sequenced in a study of T cells expressing NK-cell markers. TCRdb re-analyzed the 5' RACE reads; it lists each CDR3 protein once, without DNA. The table gives hundreds of thousands of distinct CDR3 sequences; the top ten clones make up 4% to 5% of it. Sequencing was carried out using blood T cells: a sorted CD56 or NKG2C T cell subset, CD4+ or CD8+ T cells, or bulk PBMC T cells (not recorded which). The receptors were sampled from a woman aged 18 to 75 in good health.

V usage is TRBV6-5 and J usage is TRBJ1-5; absent DNA, TCRdb's TRBD1 call cannot be checked. The CDR3 has 16 amino acids. The germline gives CDR1 MNHEY, CDR2 SVGAGI. The CDR3 sequence: CASSFDRGERGQPQHF.

The chain carries TRBV4-3 and TRBJ1-4; no DNA is available, so the TRBD1 call from TCRdb remains unchecked. CDR3 size: 15 residues. From germline, CDR1 is LGHNA and CDR2 YSLEER. The CDR3 loop is CASSQVTGAAEKLFF.

The chain carries TRBV12-3 or TRBV12-4 and TRBJ2-5; TCRdb returns TRBD1, unconfirmable since there is no DNA. The CDR3 runs 14 residues. The CDR3 is CASTFRGGQETQYF.

The chain joins TRBV4-1 to TRBJ2-1; TCRdb indicates TRBD1, and absent DNA this call remains unverified. Germline V gene data show CDR1 as MGHRA and CDR2 as YSYEKL. This CDR3 has 13 amino acids. The CDR3 sequence is CASSQETGYGGFF.

This CDR3 is CASTAYQETQYF. The chain links TRBV28 to TRBJ2-5. This CDR3 contains 12 residues. The germline CDR1 and CDR2 sequences are MDHEN and SYDVKM.

This chain uses TRBV27 with TRBJ2-1; TCRdb lists TRBD2, though no DNA is available to test this call. In germline, CDR1 is MNHEY, CDR2 SMNVEV (reference sequence). The CDR3 runs to 15 residues. The CDR3 reads CASSPLPAPYNEQFF.

The rearrangement uses TRBV3-1 and TRBJ1-2. CDR3 length equals 15 residues. Germline CDR1 and CDR2: LGHDT and YNNKEL (reference sequence). CDR3 residues: CASSPPRYRDYGYTF.

The V gene is TRBV20-1, the J gene TRBJ1-2; the TCRdb call, TRBD1, lacks DNA for checking. CDR3 length: 15 amino acids. The germline V gene has CDR1 DFQATT and CDR2 SNEGSKA (reference sequence). The CDR3: CSATPARGASYGYTF.

The rearrangement uses TRBV29-1 and TRBJ2-2; the D call of TRBD1 rests on TCRdb alone, since no DNA is present to check it. In germline, CDR1 is SQVTM, CDR2 ANQGSEA. The CDR3 length is 13 residues. CDR3 protein: CSVGGWDTGELFF.

This rearrangement joins TRBV5-1 to TRBJ2-1. The CDR3 sequence is 16 residues long. Germline lookup yields CDR1 SGHRS and CDR2 YFSETQ. The CDR3 loop is CASSLEGSFSYNEQFF.

This chain uses TRBV20-1 with TRBJ1-1; absent DNA, TCRdb's TRBD1 call cannot be checked. CDR3 length equals 15 residues. Germline V gene sequence: CDR1 DFQATT, CDR2 SNEGSKA (reference sequence). This chain's CDR3 is CSASGKGQGATEAFF.

The chain carries TRBV5-6 and TRBJ1-3. Germline CDR1 is SGHDT and CDR2 is YYEEEE. The CDR3 has 16 residues. CDR3 protein: CASSLGRRGRGGTIYF.

The chain carries TRBV7-2 and TRBJ1-2. The CDR3 is 15 residues long. CDR1 SGHTA and CDR2 FQGNSA come from the germline V gene. CDR3 sequence reads: CASSLADGANYGYTF.

V usage is TRBV12-3 or TRBV12-4 and J usage is TRBJ2-7; with no DNA, the TCRdb D assignment of TRBD1 cannot be verified. The CDR3 is made up of 17 amino acids. The CDR3 is CASSSGRGVGGIYEQYF.

This sequence joins TRBV25-1 and TRBJ2-7; TCRdb reports TRBD1, a call that lacks DNA to check it against. Germline V gene data show CDR1 as MGHDK and CDR2 as SYGVNS. There are 12 residues in the CDR3. CDR3 region: CASRQTPVEQYF.

This rearrangement joins TRBV10-2 to TRBJ2-2; there is no DNA to check the TCRdb D call of TRBD1. The CDR3 contains 14 residues. Germline V lookup: CDR1 WSHSY, CDR2 SAAADI. The CDR3 protein is CASSAGSNTGELFF.

V gene TRBV5-1 combines with J gene TRBJ2-1. CDR1 is SGHRS and CDR2 is YFSETQ in the germline V gene. This CDR3 region has 15 residues. The CDR3: CASHTTFSSYNEQFF.

The chain uses TRBV6-1 and TRBJ2-7; TCRdb reports TRBD2, a call that lacks DNA to check it against. The germline gives CDR1 MNHNS, CDR2 SASEGT. The length of the CDR3 is 14 residues. The CDR3 reads CATAAWVGSYEQYF.

V and J are TRBV29-1 and TRBJ1-1; the D gene TCRdb calls, TRBD1, cannot be checked with no DNA. This CDR3 has 14 residues. The germline gives CDR1 SQVTM, CDR2 ANQGSEA. CDR3 amino acids: CSVEVGRGGTEAFF.

The V call is TRBV5-1, the J call TRBJ2-5; the D call of TRBD1 rests on TCRdb alone, since no DNA is present to check it. The CDR3 loop spans 15 amino acids. In germline, CDR1 is SGHRS, CDR2 YFSETQ. CDR3 loop: CASSSTGGTAKTQYF.

The V call is TRBV14, the J call TRBJ1-6; TCRdb outputs TRBD1, but without DNA this stays unchecked. This CDR3 has 17 residues. Germline CDR1 is SGHDN and CDR2 is FVKESK. The CDR3 loop is CASSQDERDRDHSPLHF.

This chain connects TRBV6-2 or TRBV6-3 to TRBJ2-2; the TRBD1 assignment by TCRdb is unverifiable without DNA. Looked up from germline, CDR1 is MNHEY and CDR2 is SVGEGT. The CDR3 sequence is 15 residues long. The CDR3 is CASSYLGPFGGELFF.

This chain's CDR3 is CSVTTGGGNTIYF. J is TRBJ1-3 and V is TRBV29-1; absent DNA, TCRdb's TRBD1 call cannot be checked. Germline V gene data show CDR1 as SQVTM and CDR2 as ANQGSEA. The CDR3 consists of 13 residues.

J is TRBJ2-3 and V is TRBV10-3; TCRdb indicates TRBD2, and absent DNA this call remains unverified. From germline, CDR1 is ENHRY and CDR2 SYGVKD. The CDR3 length is 16 residues. Here the CDR3 reads CAISESQAGGADTQYF.

The chain is built from TRBV7-2 and TRBJ2-1; absent DNA, TCRdb's TRBD1 call cannot be checked. The CDR3 is made up of 15 amino acids. Germline CDR1 reads SGHTA; CDR2 reads FQGNSA. The CDR3 here is CASSSGTPSYNEQFF.

The V call is TRBV12-3 or TRBV12-4, the J call TRBJ1-3. The CDR3 is 13 amino acids. The CDR3 is CASSGQLGNTIYF.

The chain couples TRBV20-1 to TRBJ1-5; TCRdb calls TRBD1, which cannot be checked without DNA. The CDR3 has 16 residues. Germline lookup yields CDR1 DFQATT and CDR2 SNEGSKA (reference sequence). The CDR3: CSASRRQGRSNQPQHF.

CDR3 sequence reads: CASSQGGLMNTEAFF. The V and J genes are TRBV6-1 and TRBJ1-1. CDR1 MNHNS and CDR2 SASEGT come from the germline V gene. The CDR3 is 15 amino acids.